A selection of T cell receptor beta chains follows, all from one sample in a study of siplizumab effects on memory and regulatory T cells. Here immunoSEQ multiplex PCR was the method, and the copy in TCRdb shows in-frame clones only, minus some. In the table there are under 95,000 clones, about 93% of which are singletons. Material: non-Treg CD4+ T cells sorted from blood. The receptors shown here come from a human donor in good health. The CDR3 runs from the conserved cysteine through the conserved F or W. Fields, in order: J gene, D gene, V gene, CDR3 DNA, CDR3 protein. The D gene is left open where the match is weak.

J gene: TRBJ2-7; D gene: NA; V gene: TRBV6-1; CDR3 DNA: TGTGCCAGCACCCAGGAGCCCTACGAGCAGTACTTC; CDR3 protein: CASTQEPYEQYF
J gene: TRBJ1-6; D gene: TRBD1; V gene: TRBV4-1; CDR3 DNA: TGCGCCAGCAGCCAAGTTAGGGACAGGAGCAATTCACCCCTCCACTTT; CDR3 protein: CASSQVRDRSNSPLHF
J gene: TRBJ2-5; D gene: NA; V gene: TRBV19; CDR3 DNA: TGTGCCAGTAGTCGAGGGGCGGAGAACCAAGAGACCCAGTACTTC; CDR3 protein: CASSRGAENQETQYF
J gene: TRBJ2-7; D gene: NA; V gene: TRBV5-1; CDR3 DNA: TGCGCCAGCAGCTTGTGGGAGGAGGGTTCCGAGCAGTACTTC; CDR3 protein: CASSLWEEGSEQYF
J gene: TRBJ2-3; D gene: TRBD2; V gene: TRBV4-3; CDR3 DNA: TGCGCCAGCAGCCAAGCGGGCGGGAGTGGTACGCAGTATTTT; CDR3 protein: CASSQAGGSGTQYF
J gene: TRBJ2-1; D gene: NA; V gene: TRBV5-1; CDR3 DNA: TGCGCCAGCAGCTTGGTCCAGGATGAGCAGTTCTTC; CDR3 protein: CASSLVQDEQFF
J gene: TRBJ2-3; D gene: NA; V gene: TRBV30; CDR3 DNA: TGTGCCTGGACTCCTACCACAGATACGCAGTATTTT; CDR3 protein: CAWTPTTDTQYF
J gene: TRBJ1-2; D gene: TRBD1; V gene: TRBV7-9; CDR3 DNA: TGTGCCAGCAGCTTAGGAGCAGGGGGGAACTATGGCTACACCTTC; CDR3 protein: CASSLGAGGNYGYTF
J gene: TRBJ1-4; D gene: NA; V gene: TRBV5-1; CDR3 DNA: TGCGCCAGCAGCGCGGCTCCGGGACATAATGAAAAACTGTTTTTT; CDR3 protein: CASSAAPGHNEKLFF
J gene: TRBJ2-2; D gene: TRBD1; V gene: TRBV2; CDR3 DNA: TGTGCCAGCGTCCCGGGACAGTTCACCGGGGAGCTGTTTTTT; CDR3 protein: CASVPGQFTGELFF